This is a list of T cell receptor beta chains from one sample in a study of T cell responses to AZD1222 COVID-19 vaccine. Sequencing was performed with immunoSEQ multiplex PCR; in TCRdb, only in-frame clones are kept and a portion is missing. The sample has roughly 60,000 clones; about 90% are singletons. The source material was peripheral blood, sampled on day 0 of AZD1222 vaccination. These receptors came from an adult in good health. Both conserved end residues are part of each CDR3. Each record gives: V gene, J gene, clone size, D gene, CDR3 DNA, CDR3 protein. The D gene is left open where the match is weak. Only some rows state a clone size, as once, few, many or a class for expanded clones.

V gene: TRBV18; J gene: TRBJ2-3; clone size: .; D gene: TRBD1; CDR3 DNA: TGTGCCAGCTCACAGGGGGCTAGCACAGATACGCAGTATTTT; CDR3 protein: CASSQGASTDTQYF
V gene: TRBV12-3/TRBV12-4; J gene: TRBJ1-2; clone size: .; D gene: .; CDR3 DNA: TGTGCCAGCAGTTCACAGGGTTCCTATGGCTACACCTTC; CDR3 protein: CASSSQGSYGYTF
V gene: TRBV18; J gene: TRBJ2-7; clone size: .; D gene: .; CDR3 DNA: TGTGCCAGCTCACACGCGGACGGGAGCTCCTACGAGCAGTACTTC; CDR3 protein: CASSHADGSSYEQYF
V gene: TRBV11-3; J gene: TRBJ1-6; clone size: once; D gene: .; CDR3 DNA: TGTGCCAGCAGCAGCTCCTATAATTCACCCCTCCACTTT; CDR3 protein: CASSSSYNSPLHF
V gene: TRBV27; J gene: TRBJ1-1; clone size: .; D gene: .; CDR3 DNA: TGTGCCAGCAGCACGGGACTCTGGGGGACTGAAGCTTTCTTT; CDR3 protein: CASSTGLWGTEAFF
V gene: TRBV18; J gene: TRBJ2-3; clone size: .; D gene: .; CDR3 DNA: TGTGCCAGCTCACCGGGACAACGAGATACGCAGTATTTT; CDR3 protein: CASSPGQRDTQYF
V gene: TRBV27; J gene: TRBJ2-4; clone size: few; D gene: TRBD1; CDR3 DNA: TGTGCCAGCAGTCCTCCGGGACAGAAAAACATTCAGTACTTC; CDR3 protein: CASSPPGQKNIQYF
V gene: TRBV13; J gene: TRBJ2-2; clone size: .; D gene: .; CDR3 DNA: TGTGCCAGCAGCCCCCCGGGACATTACACCGGGGAGCTGTTTTTT; CDR3 protein: CASSPPGHYTGELFF
V gene: TRBV7-7; J gene: TRBJ1-2; clone size: .; D gene: .; CDR3 DNA: TGTGCCAGCCTCCTTAGTTATCAGGGATGCTATGGCTACACCTTC; CDR3 protein: CASLLSYQGCYGYTF
V gene: TRBV2; J gene: TRBJ2-2; clone size: .; D gene: .; CDR3 DNA: TGTGCCAGCAGTGAAGGGTACGCAGGGGACACCGGGGAGCTGTTTTTT; CDR3 protein: CASSEGYAGDTGELFF
V gene: TRBV6-5; J gene: TRBJ1-2; clone size: .; D gene: .; CDR3 DNA: TGTGCCAGCAGTTTAATGGGATCCTATGGCTACACCTTC; CDR3 protein: CASSLMGSYGYTF
V gene: TRBV2; J gene: TRBJ1-2; clone size: .; D gene: TRBD1; CDR3 DNA: TGTGCCAGCGGACAGGGGGAAGCTTTTGGCTACACCTTC; CDR3 protein: CASGQGEAFGYTF
V gene: TRBV7-2; J gene: TRBJ2-6; clone size: .; D gene: .; CDR3 DNA: TGTGCCAGCAGCTTTTCCGTCTCTGGGGCCAACGTCCTGACTTTC; CDR3 protein: CASSFSVSGANVLTF
V gene: TRBV5-8; J gene: TRBJ1-4; clone size: .; D gene: TRBD1; CDR3 DNA: TGTGCCAGCAGCCCTGGACAGGGCGGTGAAAAACTGTTTTTT; CDR3 protein: CASSPGQGGEKLFF
V gene: TRBV19; J gene: TRBJ1-3; clone size: .; D gene: .; CDR3 DNA: TGTGCCAGTACTCAGGACGGGGGTGTAGGAAACACCATATATTTT; CDR3 protein: CASTQDGGVGNTIYF
V gene: TRBV12-3/TRBV12-4; J gene: TRBJ2-3; clone size: .; D gene: .; CDR3 DNA: TGTGCCAGCAGTGCCGTGACAGGAGATACGCAGTATTTT; CDR3 protein: CASSAVTGDTQYF
V gene: TRBV29-1; J gene: TRBJ1-1; clone size: .; D gene: .; CDR3 DNA: TGCAGCGTTGTAGCCACGAACACTGAAGCTTTCTTT; CDR3 protein: CSVVATNTEAFF
V gene: TRBV18; J gene: TRBJ1-6; clone size: once; D gene: .; CDR3 DNA: TGTGCCAGCTCACCGGGGCAGGTGGATTCACCCCTCCACTTT; CDR3 protein: CASSPGQVDSPLHF
V gene: TRBV19; J gene: TRBJ1-5; clone size: .; D gene: .; CDR3 DNA: TGTGCCAGTAGTACTAGACAGTCTAGCAATCAGCCCCAGCATTTT; CDR3 protein: CASSTRQSSNQPQHF
V gene: TRBV7-9; J gene: TRBJ1-6; clone size: .; D gene: .; CDR3 DNA: TGTGCCAGCAGCTTTGGGGTCGGGGGATGGAATTCACCCCTCCACTTT; CDR3 protein: CASSFGVGGWNSPLHF
V gene: TRBV6-6; J gene: TRBJ2-3; clone size: .; D gene: TRBD2; CDR3 DNA: TGTGCCAGCACTCGGACTAGCGGGGGGGGACCCGGTACGCAGTATTTT; CDR3 protein: CASTRTSGGGPGTQYF
V gene: TRBV24-1; J gene: TRBJ2-3; clone size: .; D gene: TRBD2; CDR3 DNA: TGTGCCACCAGTGAGGGGACTAGCGGACGGAGCACAGATACGCAGTATTTT; CDR3 protein: CATSEGTSGRSTDTQYF
V gene: TRBV5-5; J gene: TRBJ1-3; clone size: .; D gene: .; CDR3 DNA: TGTGCCAGCACCGGGGATCCCGGCCGTGGAAACACCATATATTTT; CDR3 protein: CASTGDPGRGNTIYF
V gene: TRBV7-2; J gene: TRBJ1-4; clone size: .; D gene: .; CDR3 DNA: TGTGCCAGCAGCTTAGGTACCCGATCAACTAATGAAAAACTGTTTTTT; CDR3 protein: CASSLGTRSTNEKLFF
V gene: TRBV21-1; J gene: TRBJ2-7; clone size: .; D gene: .; CDR3 DNA: TGTGCCAGCAGCGGCCGGGACCTCCTTTCCTACGAGCAGTACTTC; CDR3 protein: CASSGRDLLSYEQYF
V gene: TRBV6-5; J gene: TRBJ2-1; clone size: .; D gene: .; CDR3 DNA: TGTGCCAGCCAGGTTTACTCCTCTGGGAATGAGCAGTTCTTC; CDR3 protein: CASQVYSSGNEQFF
V gene: TRBV5-1; J gene: TRBJ2-3; clone size: .; D gene: TRBD2; CDR3 DNA: TGCGCCAGCAGCTTGGGCCCCGAGCGGGGGGGCACAGATACGCAGTATTTT; CDR3 protein: CASSLGPERGGTDTQYF
V gene: TRBV7-9; J gene: TRBJ1-1; clone size: .; D gene: .; CDR3 DNA: TGTGCCAGCAGCGGCGGGACACCGAACACTGAAGCTTTCTTT; CDR3 protein: CASSGGTPNTEAFF
V gene: TRBV7-3; J gene: TRBJ2-7; clone size: .; D gene: TRBD2; CDR3 DNA: TGTGCCAGCAGCTTAAGCGGGGGGGCGGCCTACGAGCAGTACTTC; CDR3 protein: CASSLSGGAAYEQYF
V gene: TRBV5-5; J gene: TRBJ1-1; clone size: .; D gene: TRBD1; CDR3 DNA: TGTGCCAGCAGCCTTCCGGACAGGGGGAACACTGAAGCTTTCTTT; CDR3 protein: CASSLPDRGNTEAFF